This paragraph covers one T cell receptor beta chain sequence. The V gene lost 7 bases and the J gene lost 2 bases, with 12 bases spanning the gap. Germline V lookup: CDR1 MNHNY, CDR2 SVGAGI (reference sequence). The CDR3 has 13 amino acids. CD45RO-negative, CCR7-positively selected cells formed the naive CD8 fraction, excluding terminally differentiated effector memory CD45RA+ cells. The deep-level immunoSEQ assay was used. Measured with immunoSEQ multiplex PCR; TCRdb has only the in-frame clones, and not every one. This repertoire shows about 2.1 million clones, about 92% found once; its top ten account for 1.5% to 2%. The sample comes from a study of shared clonotypes between healthy human individuals. Study as a whole: With ages of 18 to 49, the donors were a couple of women and a few men.

The chain employs TRBV6-6 and TRBJ2-7; D is uncertain. Material: naive CD8+ T cells from PBMCs. The source of this sequence is a man aged 18 to 30 in good health. Some clones in this sample may be carry-over from other donors' samples. DNA for the CDR3: TGTGCCAGCACTGAGTCCTTTACCTACGAGCAGTACTTC. It specifies CASTESFTYEQYF.